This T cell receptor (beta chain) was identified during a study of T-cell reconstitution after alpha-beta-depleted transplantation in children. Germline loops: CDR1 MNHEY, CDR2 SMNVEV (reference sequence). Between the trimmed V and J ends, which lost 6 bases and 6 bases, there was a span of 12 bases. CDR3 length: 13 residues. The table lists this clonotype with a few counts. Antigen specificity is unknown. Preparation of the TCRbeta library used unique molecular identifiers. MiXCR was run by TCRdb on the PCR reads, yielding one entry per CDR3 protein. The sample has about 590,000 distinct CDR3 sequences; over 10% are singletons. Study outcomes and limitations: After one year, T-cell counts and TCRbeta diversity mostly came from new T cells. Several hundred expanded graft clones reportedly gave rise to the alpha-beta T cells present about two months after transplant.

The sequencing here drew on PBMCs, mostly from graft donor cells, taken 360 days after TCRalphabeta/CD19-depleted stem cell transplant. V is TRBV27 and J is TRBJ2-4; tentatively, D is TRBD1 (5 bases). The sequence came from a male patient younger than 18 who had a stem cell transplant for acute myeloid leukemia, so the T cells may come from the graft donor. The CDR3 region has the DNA TGTGCCAGCAGCCCCAGGGATGGAAACATTCAGTACTTC. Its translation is CASSPRDGNIQYF.